The 20 T cell receptor beta chains in this list originate from one sample, sequenced in a study of response to subunit inactivated influenza vaccine. TCRdb called the RT-PCR reads again in MiXCR, with one record for every CDR3 protein. Of 550,000 to 800,000 distinct CDR3 sequences in the sample, roughly 13% were seen once. The sample was PBMCs from blood, taken about 14 days before vaccination. The source of these receptors is a man aged 50 to 59 who received an inactivated influenza vaccine.

This clonotype was recorded a few times. This chain links TRBV20-1 with TRBJ2-2; 11 bases map to TRBD2. The V gene's germline CDR1 is DFQATT and CDR2 SNEGSKA (reference sequence). This CDR3 has 13 amino acids. Unmatched junction bases numbered 4, after V lost 6 bases and J lost 7 bases. The CDR3, as DNA: TGCAGTGCCCCCGGACTAGCGGGCGGGGAGCTGTTTTTT. It translates to CSAPGLAGGELFF.

The chain links TRBV4-2 to TRBJ2-1; D is perhaps TRBD1 (5 bases). V lost 1 base to trimming and J lost 4 bases, with 8 bases between them. Germline loops: CDR1 LGHNA, CDR2 YNFKEQ. This CDR3 contains 14 residues. The CDR3 DNA reads TGTGCCAGCAGCCAAGCAGGGCTATACAATGAGCAGTTCTTC. It translates to CASSQAGLYNEQFF.

As regards this clonotype: This clone may be a read error of a much larger clone one base away. The gene calls are TRBV29-1 and TRBJ2-7; TRBD1 matches 8 bases. Germline V gene lookup returns CDR1 SQVTM and CDR2 ANQGSEA. The CDR3 length is 13 residues. The CDR3 nucleotides read TGCAGCGCCCTGACAGGGGACTCCTGCGAGCAGTACTTC. Translation gives CSALTGDSCEQYF.

The chain joins TRBV20-1 to TRBJ2-1; D might be TRBD1 (6 bases). V was trimmed by 1 base and J by 3 bases, leaving 16 bases between them. The CDR3 is 16 amino acids. Per the germline V gene, CDR1 is DFQATT and CDR2 is SNEGSKA (reference sequence). The CDR3 protein is CSARVRRQAVYNEQFF. CDR3 DNA: TGCAGTGCTAGAGTCCGCAGACAGGCGGTCTACAATGAGCAGTTCTTC.

This chain links TRBV5-1 with TRBJ2-3, with D tentatively TRBD1 (5 bases). V was cut by 3 bases and J by 2 bases, with 10 bases left in between. The CDR3 length is 14 residues. Germline V gene sequence: CDR1 SGHRS, CDR2 YFSETQ. CDR3: CASSWIGDTDTQYF. The CDR3 DNA reads TGCGCCAGCAGCTGGATAGGGGACACAGATACGCAGTATTTT.

This clonotype was seen more than once but under ten times. V is TRBV29-1 and J is TRBJ2-5; unclear D gene. The CDR3 contains 11 residues. The germline V gene has CDR1 SQVTM and CDR2 ANQGSEA. Trimming removed 2 bases from V and 2 bases from J, with 3 bases in between. In DNA form, the CDR3 reads TGCAGCGTTGAAAGGCAAGAGACCCAGTACTTC. Translation gives CSVERQETQYF.

The chain employs TRBV19 and TRBJ1-1; D not resolved. Trimming took off 6 bases at V and 0 bases at J, with 11 bases between the two ends. This CDR3 is 14 amino acids long. Per the germline V gene, CDR1 is LNHDA and CDR2 is SQIVND (reference sequence). The CDR3 bases are TGTGCCAGTAGACCGCGACACATGAACACTGAAGCTTTCTTT. Translating it yields CASRPRHMNTEAFF.

This clonotype was counted a few times. This sequence joins TRBV5-1 and TRBJ2-5; perhaps TRBD1 as D (6 bases). CDR3 length: 16 amino acids. Germline CDR1 reads SGHRS; CDR2 reads YFSETQ. Deletions cut 2 bases from V and 3 bases from J, with 17 bases between. The CDR3 region is CASSFPRGSGEETQYF. The DNA for the CDR3 is TGCGCCAGCAGCTTCCCTAGGGGGTCCGGGGAAGAGACCCAGTACTTC.

The chain carries TRBV2 and TRBJ1-4; D is uncertain. Per germline, CDR1 SNHLY and CDR2 FYNNEI. CDR3 length: 15 residues. V dropped 6 bases and J dropped 6 bases, with 17 bases sitting between them. This chain's CDR3 is CASREIGGGDEKLFF. The CDR3 region has the DNA TGTGCCAGCAGGGAAATAGGAGGTGGAGATGAAAAACTGTTTTTT.

The chain recombines TRBV10-3 with TRBJ1-2; D call uncertain. CDR3 size: 13 residues. V lost 4 bases, J lost 0 bases, and 6 bases lay in between. Germline values: CDR1 ENHRY, CDR2 SYGVKD. CDR3 in amino acids: CAISASPNYGYTF. DNA of the CDR3: TGTGCCATCAGTGCATCCCCTAACTATGGCTACACCTTC.

The chain uses TRBV7-2 and TRBJ1-2; D might be TRBD1 (5 bases). Germline loops: CDR1 SGHTA, CDR2 FQGNSA. The CDR3 sequence is 13 residues long. V was clipped by 4 bases and J by 8 bases, with 14 bases between them. CDR3 residues: CASSSQGGLGYTF. The CDR3 region has the DNA TGTGCCAGCAGCTCCCAGGGCGGGCTCGGCTACACCTTC.

As regards this clonotype: Since a much larger clone is just one base distant, this may be a read error. The V call is TRBV2, the J call TRBJ2-3; TRBD1 matches 9 bases. The CDR3 is 15 residues long. Germline V lookup: CDR1 SNHLY, CDR2 FYNNEI. The CDR3 region is CASRGQGSRTGTQYF. The CDR3 DNA reads TGTGCCAGCAGGGGACAGGGTTCACGCACAGGTACGCAGTATTTT.

A few counts support this clonotype. The chain employs TRBV4-1 and TRBJ1-5; D is uncertain. V shed 3 bases and J shed 5 bases, with 11 bases lying between them. The CDR3 extends over 14 amino acids. Germline CDR1 MGHRA, CDR2 YSYEKL. The CDR3 bases are TGCGCCAGCAGCCAGAACAGTCGTGATCAGCCCCAGCATTTT. Encoded protein: CASSQNSRDQPQHF.

The V call is TRBV7-9, the J call TRBJ1-1; D unresolved. V lost 2 bases and J lost 3, with 13 bases in between. CDR3 length: 15 residues. The germline gives CDR1 SEHNR, CDR2 FQNEAQ (reference sequence). CDR3 in DNA: TGTGCCAGCAGCTTACGCGGCGTCTGGGACACTGAAGCTTTCTTT. Protein product: CASSLRGVWDTEAFF.

This clonotype was counted only a few times. The rearrangement joins TRBV11-2 to TRBJ2-7; D may correspond to TRBD1 or TRBD2 (6 bases each). From germline, CDR1 is SGHAT and CDR2 FQNNGV. Trimming removed 2 bases from V and 3 bases from J, with 17 bases in between. This CDR3 spans 16 amino acids. The CDR3 coding sequence is TGTGCCAGCAGCTTAATCCGGGGGCGGACGTTCTACGAGCAGTACTTC. Translating gives CASSLIRGRTFYEQYF.

This clonotype showed up just a few times. The rearrangement joins TRBV12-3 or TRBV12-4 to TRBJ2-3, with D hard to call. The V and J ends lost 5 bases and 4 bases respectively, with 19 bases between them. CDR3 size: 16 residues. In DNA, the CDR3 is TGTGCCAGCAGTCTGGGGAAGGGTAGCTGGTCAGATACGCAGTATTTT. As protein: CASSLGKGSWSDTQYF.

There are a few counts of this clonotype. The rearrangement joins TRBV5-6 to TRBJ2-1, with D uncertain. The germline gives CDR1 SGHDT, CDR2 YYEEEE. CDR3 length: 15 amino acids. The V end lost 0 bases, the J end lost 1 base, and 8 bases lay between the germline ends. Here the CDR3 DNA reads TGTGCCAGCAGCTTGGGTCATGGTTCCTACAATGAGCAGTTCTTC. This translates into CASSLGHGSYNEQFF.

There are many counts of this clonotype. The chain uses TRBV15 and TRBJ2-2; TRBD2 is a possible D gene (5 bases). V lost 3 bases and J 4 bases, leaving 12 bases between the germline ends. CDR3 size: 15 residues. The germline CDR1 and CDR2 sequences are LNHNV and YYDKDF (reference sequence). As DNA, the CDR3 is TGTGCCACCAGCAGGACTAAGAAGGGCACCGGGGAGCTGTTTTTT. It codes for CATSRTKKGTGELFF.

This clonotype was observed at least ten times. This chain connects TRBV5-1 to TRBJ2-1, with D perhaps TRBD2 (6 bases). The CDR3 extends over 14 amino acids. Looked up from germline, CDR1 is SGHRS and CDR2 is YFSETQ. Deletions cut 0 bases from V and 8 bases from J, with 12 bases between. The CDR3 sequence: CASSLARGFDEQFF. DNA of the CDR3: TGCGCCAGCAGCTTGGCGCGGGGATTCGATGAGCAGTTCTTC.

This clonotype was counted at least ten times. The chain links TRBV6-1 to TRBJ1-1, with D uncertain. CDR3 size: 13 residues. CDR1 and CDR2 from the germline V gene are MNHNS and SASEGT. Deletions cut 7 bases from V and 3 bases from J, with 12 bases between. The CDR3 protein is CASTPAQDTEAFF. The CDR3 coding sequence is TGTGCCAGCACTCCCGCCCAGGACACTGAAGCTTTCTTT.